This T cell receptor beta chain was sequenced in a study of T-cell reconstitution after alpha-beta-depleted transplantation in children (TCRdb year 2016). Context from the whole study: Using TCR repertoire profiling, the study followed T-cell immune reconstitution in a quantitative way in children after TCRalphabeta/CD19-depleted allogeneic hematopoietic cell transplantation. Results the study describes overall, beyond this receptor: Over subsequent months, a decline in hyperexpanded clone frequencies was noted, and after one year, T-cell counts and TCRbeta diversity were mostly ascribed to newly produced T cells. About two months after transplant, the apparently early recovery of alphabetaT-cell counts reportedly depended on just several hundred clones that had expanded rapidly and came from non-depleted graft cells. The high TCRbeta diversity at day 60 in some patients was ascribed to recipient T cells and intrathymic progenitors that had survived conditioning.

Read against the paper, the sample's treatment or condition label means: allogeneic hematopoietic cell transplantation with graft depleted of TCRalphabeta T cells and CD19 B cells. The children who served as transplant recipients had been given grafts of TCRalphabeta/CD19-depleted allogeneic hematopoietic cells. CDR1 MDHEN and CDR2 SYDVKM were looked up in the germline V gene. The V end gives up 4 bases and the J end 4 bases, leaving 11 bases in the junction not matched to a gene. Taken from cysteine to phenylalanine, the CDR3 has 18 residues. Of the read, only the CDR3 DNA is kept; its 54 bases are in frame from base 1. In this sample, this clonotype turned up many times. Its antigen is still unknown. Base qualities were left out, and no much larger clone turns up one base away. Receptors were amplified or captured by PCR. The instrument was an Illumina HiSeq 2500. TCR library preparation used molecular barcoding, with unique molecular identifiers applied to normalize quantification of the TCRbeta repertoire. TCRdb applied fastp at Q25 and MiXCR to the public reads, then kept only in-frame beta chains. Each entry merges the rows of one CDR3 protein and shows their most common DNA and genes. The sample contains fewer than 700,000 distinct CDR3 sequences, 10% to 15% of them found a single time. Roughly 2.3% of the sample is held by the ten biggest clonotypes.

This receptor chain uses TRBV28 and TRBJ2-7; TRBD2 fits 15 bases in the junction. The clonotype was recovered from a male patient aged 10 to 17 who had a stem cell transplant for acute myeloid leukemia, so the T cells may come from the graft donor. The source material was PBMCs, mostly from graft donor cells, sampled 360 days after TCRalphabeta/CD19-depleted stem cell transplant. CDR3 protein: CASSSTEGTSGRIYEQYF. Read as DNA, the sequence is TGTGCCAGCAGTTCTACGGAGGGGACTAGCGGGAGGATTTACGAGCAGTACTTC.